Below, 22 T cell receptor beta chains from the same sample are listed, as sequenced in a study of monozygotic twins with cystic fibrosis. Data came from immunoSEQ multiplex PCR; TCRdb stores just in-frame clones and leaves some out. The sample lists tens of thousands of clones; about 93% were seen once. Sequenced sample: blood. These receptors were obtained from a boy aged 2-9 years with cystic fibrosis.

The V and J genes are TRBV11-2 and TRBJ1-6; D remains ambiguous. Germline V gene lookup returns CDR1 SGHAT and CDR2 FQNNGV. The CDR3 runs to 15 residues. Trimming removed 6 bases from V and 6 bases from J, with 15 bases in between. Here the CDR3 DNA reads TGTGCCAGCAGGCTATCGGTGAGGGTTAATTCACCCCTCCACTTT. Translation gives CASRLSVRVNSPLHF.

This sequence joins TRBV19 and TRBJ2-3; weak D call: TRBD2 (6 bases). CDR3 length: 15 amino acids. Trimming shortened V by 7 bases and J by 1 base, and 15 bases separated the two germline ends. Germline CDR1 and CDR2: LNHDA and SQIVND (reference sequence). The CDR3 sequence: CASTKWGEGTDTQYF. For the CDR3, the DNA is TGTGCCAGTACTAAATGGGGGGAAGGCACAGATACGCAGTATTTT.

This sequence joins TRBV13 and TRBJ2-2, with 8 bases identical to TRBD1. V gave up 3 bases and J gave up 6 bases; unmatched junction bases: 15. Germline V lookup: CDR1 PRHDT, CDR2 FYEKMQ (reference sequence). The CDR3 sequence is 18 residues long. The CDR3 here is CASSFLTKDRVGAGELFF. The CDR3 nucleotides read TGTGCCAGCAGCTTCCTTACAAAGGACAGGGTAGGCGCCGGGGAGCTGTTTTTT. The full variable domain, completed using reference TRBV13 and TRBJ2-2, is AAGVIQSPRHLIKEKRETATLKCYPIPRHDTVYWYQQGPGQDPQFLISFYEKMQSDKGSIPDRFSAQQFSDYHSELNMSSLELGDSALYFCASSFLTKDRVGAGELFFGEGSRLTVL.

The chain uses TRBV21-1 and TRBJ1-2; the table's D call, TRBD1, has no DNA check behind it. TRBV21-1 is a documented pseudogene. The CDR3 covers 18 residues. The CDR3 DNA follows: TGTGCCAGCAGCACCTATAATAAACCGGGACAGGGCTGCTATGGCTACACCTTC. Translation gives CASSTYNKPGQGCYGYTF.

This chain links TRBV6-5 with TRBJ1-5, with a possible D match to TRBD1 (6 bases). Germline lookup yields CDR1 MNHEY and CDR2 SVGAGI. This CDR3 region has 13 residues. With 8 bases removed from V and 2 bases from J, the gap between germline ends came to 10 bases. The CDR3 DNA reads TGTGCCAGCGGGTACAGGGGCAATCAGCCCCAGCATTTT. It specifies CASGYRGNQPQHF.

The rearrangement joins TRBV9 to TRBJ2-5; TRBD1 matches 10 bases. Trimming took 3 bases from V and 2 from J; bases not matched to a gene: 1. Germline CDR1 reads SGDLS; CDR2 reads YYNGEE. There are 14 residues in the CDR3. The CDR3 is CASSADRGQETQYF. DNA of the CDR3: TGTGCCAGCAGCGCGGACAGGGGGCAAGAGACCCAGTACTTC.

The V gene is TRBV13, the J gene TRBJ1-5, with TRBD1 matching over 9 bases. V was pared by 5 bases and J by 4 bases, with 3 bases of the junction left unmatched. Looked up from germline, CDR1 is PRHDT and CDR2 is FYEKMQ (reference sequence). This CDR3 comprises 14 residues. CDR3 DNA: TGTGCCAGCAGCCACGGGACAGGGAATCAGCCCCAGCATTTT. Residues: CASSHGTGNQPQHF. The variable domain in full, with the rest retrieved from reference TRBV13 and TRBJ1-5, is AAGVIQSPRHLIKEKRETATLKCYPIPRHDTVYWYQQGPGQDPQFLISFYEKMQSDKGSIPDRFSAQQFSDYHSELNMSSLELGDSALYFCASSHGTGNQPQHFGDGTRLSIL.

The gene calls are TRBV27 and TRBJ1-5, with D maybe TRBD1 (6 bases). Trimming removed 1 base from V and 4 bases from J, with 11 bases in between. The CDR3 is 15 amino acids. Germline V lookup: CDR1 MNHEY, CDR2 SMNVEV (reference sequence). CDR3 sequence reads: CASSLFGQTNQPQHF. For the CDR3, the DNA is TGTGCCAGCAGTTTATTTGGACAGACAAATCAGCCCCAGCATTTT.

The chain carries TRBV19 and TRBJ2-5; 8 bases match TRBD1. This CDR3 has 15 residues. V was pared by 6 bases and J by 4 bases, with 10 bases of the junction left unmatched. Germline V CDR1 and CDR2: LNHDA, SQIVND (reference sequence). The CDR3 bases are TGTGCCAGTAGGGAACACAGGGGGGAGAGAGAGACCCAGTACTTC. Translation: CASREHRGERETQYF.

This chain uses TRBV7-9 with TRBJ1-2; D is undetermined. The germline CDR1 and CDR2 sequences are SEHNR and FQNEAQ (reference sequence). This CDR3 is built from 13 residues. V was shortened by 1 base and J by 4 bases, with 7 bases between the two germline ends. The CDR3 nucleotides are TGTGCCAGCAGCTTAGAGGCGGCCTATGGCTACACCTTC. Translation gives CASSLEAAYGYTF.

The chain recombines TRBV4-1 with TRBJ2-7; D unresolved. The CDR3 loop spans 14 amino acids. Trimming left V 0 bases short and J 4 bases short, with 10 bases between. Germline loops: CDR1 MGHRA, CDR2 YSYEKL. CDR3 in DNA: TGCGCCAGCAGCCAAGAGGTAGCCATTTACGAGCAGTACTTC. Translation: CASSQEVAIYEQYF.

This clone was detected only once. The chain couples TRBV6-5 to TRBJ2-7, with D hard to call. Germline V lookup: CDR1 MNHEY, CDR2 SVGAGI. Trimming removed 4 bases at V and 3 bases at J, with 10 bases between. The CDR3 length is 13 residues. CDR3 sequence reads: CASSSTDGYEQYF. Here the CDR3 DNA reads TGTGCCAGCAGTTCAACCGACGGCTACGAGCAGTACTTC.

The CDR3, as DNA: TGTGCCAGCAGCCCAGGGGACAGGGGGCTCGGAGGCTACACCTTC. Translating it yields CASSPGDRGLGGYTF. The chain uses TRBV7-2 and TRBJ1-2; 12 positions agree with TRBD1. There are 15 residues in the CDR3. Germline loops: CDR1 SGHTA, CDR2 FQGNSA. Unmatched junction bases numbered 9, after V lost 5 bases and J lost 8 bases. The full variable domain, completed using reference TRBV7-2 and TRBJ1-2, is GAGVSQSPSNKVTEKGKDVELRCDPISGHTALYWYRQSLGQGLEFLIYFQGNSAPDKSGLPSDRFSAERTGGSVSTLTIQRTQQEDSAVYLCASSPGDRGLGGYTFGSGTRLTVV.

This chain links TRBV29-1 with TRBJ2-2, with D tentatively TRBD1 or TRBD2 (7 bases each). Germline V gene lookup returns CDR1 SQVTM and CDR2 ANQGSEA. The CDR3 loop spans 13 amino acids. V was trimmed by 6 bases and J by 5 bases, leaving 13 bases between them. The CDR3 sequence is CSVRQGGTGELFF. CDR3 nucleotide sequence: TGCAGCGTAAGACAGGGAGGGACCGGGGAGCTGTTTTTT.

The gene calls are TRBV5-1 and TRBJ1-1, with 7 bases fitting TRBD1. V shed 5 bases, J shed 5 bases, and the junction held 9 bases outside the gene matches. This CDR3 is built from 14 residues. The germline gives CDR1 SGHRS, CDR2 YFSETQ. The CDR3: CASRGQSKETEAFF. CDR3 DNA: TGCGCCAGCAGGGGACAGTCAAAGGAGACTGAAGCTTTCTTT.

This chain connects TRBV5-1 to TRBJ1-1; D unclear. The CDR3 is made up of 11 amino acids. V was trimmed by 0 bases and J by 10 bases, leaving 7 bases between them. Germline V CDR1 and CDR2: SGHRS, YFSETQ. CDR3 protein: CASSLALVAFF. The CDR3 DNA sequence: TGCGCCAGCAGCTTGGCTCTGGTAGCTTTCTTT. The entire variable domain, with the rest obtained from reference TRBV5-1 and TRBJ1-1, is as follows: KAGVTQTPRYLIKTRGQQVTLSCSPISGHRSVSWYQQTPGQGLQFLFEYFSETQRNKGNFPGRFSGRQFSNSRSEMNVSTLELGDSALYLCASSLALVAFFGQGTRLTVV.

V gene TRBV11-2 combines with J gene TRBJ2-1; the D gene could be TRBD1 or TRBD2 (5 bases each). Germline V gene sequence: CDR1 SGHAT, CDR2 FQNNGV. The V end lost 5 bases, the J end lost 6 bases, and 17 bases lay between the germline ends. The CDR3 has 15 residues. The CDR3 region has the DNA TGTGCCAGCAGCGACAGCGGCAATACCGCCAATGAGCAGTTCTTC. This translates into CASSDSGNTANEQFF.

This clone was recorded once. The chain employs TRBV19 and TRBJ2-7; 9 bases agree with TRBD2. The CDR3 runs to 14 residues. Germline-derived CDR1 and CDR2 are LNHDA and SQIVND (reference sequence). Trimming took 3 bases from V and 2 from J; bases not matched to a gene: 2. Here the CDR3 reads CASSILAGTYEQYF. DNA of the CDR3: TGTGCCAGTAGTATTCTAGCGGGGACCTACGAGCAGTACTTC.

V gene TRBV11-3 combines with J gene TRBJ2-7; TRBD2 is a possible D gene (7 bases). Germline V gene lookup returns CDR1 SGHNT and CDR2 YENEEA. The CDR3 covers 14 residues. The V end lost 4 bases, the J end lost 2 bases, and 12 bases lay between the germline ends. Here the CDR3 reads CASSWGGLTYEQYF. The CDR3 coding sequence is TGTGCCAGCAGCTGGGGGGGCCTTACCTACGAGCAGTACTTC.

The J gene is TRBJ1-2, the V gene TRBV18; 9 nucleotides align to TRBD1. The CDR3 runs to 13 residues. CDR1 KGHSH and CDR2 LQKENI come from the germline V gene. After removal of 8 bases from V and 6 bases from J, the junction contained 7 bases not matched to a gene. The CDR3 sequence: CASTTRTGDGYTF. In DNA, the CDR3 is TGTGCCAGCACGACACGGACAGGGGATGGCTACACCTTC. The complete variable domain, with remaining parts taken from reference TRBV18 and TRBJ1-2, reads NAGVMQNPRHLVRRRGQEARLRCSPMKGHSHVYWYRQLPEEGLKFMVYLQKENIIDESGMPKERFSAEFPKEGPSILRIQQVVRGDSAAYFCASTTRTGDGYTFGSGTRLTVV.

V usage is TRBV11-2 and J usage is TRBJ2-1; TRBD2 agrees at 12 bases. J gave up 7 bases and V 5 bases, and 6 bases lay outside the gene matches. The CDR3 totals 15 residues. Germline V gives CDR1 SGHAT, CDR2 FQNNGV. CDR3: CASSTRLAGENEQFF. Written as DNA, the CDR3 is TGTGCCAGCAGCACCCGACTAGCGGGGGAGAATGAGCAGTTCTTC. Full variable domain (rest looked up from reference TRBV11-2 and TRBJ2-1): EAGVAQSPRYKIIEKRQSVAFWCNPISGHATLYWYQQILGQGPKLLIQFQNNGVVDDSQLPKDRFSAERLKGVDSTLKIQPAKLEDSAVYLCASSTRLAGENEQFFGPGTRLTVL.

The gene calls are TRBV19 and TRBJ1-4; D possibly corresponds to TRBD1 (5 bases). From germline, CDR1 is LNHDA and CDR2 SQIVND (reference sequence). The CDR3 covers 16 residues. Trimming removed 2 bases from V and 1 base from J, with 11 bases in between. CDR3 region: CASSITGTGTNEKLFF. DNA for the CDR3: TGTGCCAGTAGTATAACCGGGACGGGAACTAATGAAAAACTGTTTTTT.